This T cell receptor beta chain was recorded in a study of shared clonotypes between healthy human individuals. Naive CD8 cells lacked CD45RO, underwent positive selection for CCR7 and left out terminally differentiated effector memory CD45RA+ cells. DNA at around 190 ng, tens of thousands of T cell genomes, went into sorted-subset replicate PCRs. The protocol was immunoSEQ multiplex PCR, while the TCRdb copy is restricted to in-frame clones and leaves out a portion. This sample yields about 2 million clones, of which approximately 94% are seen a single time; 1.1% belongs to the top ten. Study results and limitations: In a handful of donors, approximately 5% of naive CD4 clonotypes appeared in common.

Of note for this clone: Its target is not known. Other DNA sequences in this specimen translate into the identical CDR3.

What was sequenced was naive CD8+ T cells sorted from blood. The receptor was isolated from a man aged 18 to 29 in good health.

Here the CDR3 DNA reads TGTGCCAGCAGCCCGACTGATACGCAGTATTTT. Translated, it gives CASSPTDTQYF. The rearrangement links TRBV7-9 to TRBJ2-3; D gene uncertain. This CDR3 has 11 residues. V lost 5 bases to trimming and J lost 6 bases, with 6 bases between them. CDR1 and CDR2 (germline): SEHNR, FQNEAQ (reference sequence).